Shown below are 18 T cell receptor beta chains from a single sample sequenced in a study of blood T cell repertoires in COVID-19. Some clones are missing from TCRdb's copy, which holds only in-frame ones; the method was immunoSEQ multiplex PCR. The sample holds some 320,000 clones, roughly 85% seen once. Specimen: peripheral blood. All receptors derive from a human donor in a cohort sampled during active COVID-19.

The rearrangement joins TRBV5-4 to TRBJ1-6, with D maybe TRBD1 (5 bases). V was trimmed by 3 bases and J by 5 bases, leaving 18 bases between them. This CDR3 has 17 residues. The germline V gene encodes CDR1 SGHNT and CDR2 YYREEE (reference sequence). The CDR3 sequence is CASSWGRDSADNSPLHF. CDR3 in DNA: TGTGCCAGCAGCTGGGGGAGGGACTCGGCGGATAATTCACCCCTCCACTTT.

The chain joins TRBV12-5 to TRBJ2-1; D possibly corresponds to TRBD2 (5 bases). Germline-derived CDR1 and CDR2 are LGHNT and FRNRAP. V shed 5 bases and J shed 0 bases, with 11 bases lying between them. CDR3 length equals 15 residues. In DNA, the CDR3 is TGTGCTAGTGGTCTCGGGGAGAGCTCCTACAATGAGCAGTTCTTC. Residues: CASGLGESSYNEQFF.

In regard to this clone: Other DNA sequences within the sample encode an identical CDR3. The rearrangement links TRBV11-2 to TRBJ2-7, with D possibly TRBD2 on 6 matching bases. This CDR3 is built from 13 residues. Germline CDR1 SGHAT, CDR2 FQNNGV. V was trimmed by 5 bases and J by 1 base, leaving 9 bases between them. The CDR3 DNA is TGTGCCAGCAGCCCGGGACTTTCCTACGAGCAGTACTTC. It encodes CASSPGLSYEQYF.

V is TRBV9 and J is TRBJ1-2; 8 bases align to TRBD1. The CDR3 sequence is 15 residues long. J lost 7 bases, V lost 1 base, and 9 bases had no gene match. Germline CDR1 reads SGDLS; CDR2 reads YYNGEE. The CDR3 loop is CASSVPPPGGFGYTF. The CDR3 DNA reads TGTGCCAGCAGCGTACCCCCCCCAGGGGGCTTTGGCTACACCTTC.

The chain joins TRBV27 to TRBJ1-2; D may be TRBD1 (6 bases). Deletions cut 3 bases from V and 5 bases from J, with 13 bases between. From germline, CDR1 is MNHEY and CDR2 SMNVEV (reference sequence). The CDR3 is 14 amino acids. CDR3: CASSFAGVKYGYTF. Here the CDR3 DNA reads TGTGCCAGCAGTTTCGCAGGGGTGAAATATGGCTACACCTTC.

Worth noting for this clone: The germline gene is not matched at one end of the junction; a read error may be the cause. The V gene is TRBV24-1, the J gene TRBJ2-1, with 10 nucleotides matching TRBD1. The CDR3 consists of 15 residues. Germline V gene lookup returns CDR1 KGHDR and CDR2 SFDVKD. The CDR3 coding sequence is TGTGCCACCAGTGAGCCGGGACAGGGGTACAGTGAGCAGTTCTTC. Amino acid sequence: CATSEPGQGYSEQFF.

The J gene is TRBJ1-1, the V gene TRBV6-6; D is uncertain. The germline V and J ends were trimmed by 3 bases and 0 bases, with 8 bases remaining between them. Germline assignment: CDR1 MNHNY and CDR2 SVGAGI (reference sequence). The CDR3 spans 14 residues. Here the CDR3 reads CASSYGGLNTEAFF. The CDR3 DNA follows: TGTGCCAGCAGTTATGGCGGGTTGAACACTGAAGCTTTCTTT.

V is TRBV3-1 (or the pseudogene TRBV3-2) and J is TRBJ1-6; no definite D call. The ends were cut back, 2 bases at V and 7 bases at J, with 18 bases in the middle. Germline-derived CDR1 and CDR2 are LGHDT and YNNKEL (reference sequence). The CDR3 runs 17 residues. The CDR3 here is CASSQNPHSGRNSPLHF. In DNA, the CDR3 is TGTGCCAGCAGCCAAAACCCTCACTCAGGTCGGAATTCACCCCTCCACTTT.

V usage is TRBV5-6 and J usage is TRBJ2-7; D remains unclear. V dropped 1 base and J dropped 3 bases, with 14 bases sitting between them. Per the germline V gene, CDR1 is SGHDT and CDR2 is YYEEEE. This CDR3 has 15 residues. The CDR3 region has the DNA TGTGCCAGCAGCTTGTACATGGCGGTATTCTACGAGCAGTACTTC. Encoded protein: CASSLYMAVFYEQYF.

The chain has TRBV6-5 and TRBJ2-3, with 7 positions matching TRBD1. The CDR3 has 15 residues. The ends lost 6 bases at V and 0 bases at J; junction bases unmatched: 6. The germline V gene has CDR1 MNHEY and CDR2 SVGAGI. The CDR3 here is CASRGDSPSTDTQYF. The CDR3 nucleotides read TGTGCCAGCAGGGGGGACAGCCCTAGCACAGATACGCAGTATTTT.

The chain combines TRBV5-1 with TRBJ1-4; D gene ambiguous. Trimming stripped 4 bases from V and 10 bases from J, with 23 bases between. The germline gives CDR1 SGHRS, CDR2 YFSETQ. This CDR3 spans 16 amino acids. CDR3 in DNA: TGCGCCAGCAGCCGTACCTCGGGAGGGAGTAACAGAAAACTGTTTTTT. This encodes CASSRTSGGSNRKLFF. The entire variable domain, with the rest obtained from reference TRBV5-1 and TRBJ1-4, is as follows: KAGVTQTPRYLIKTRGQQVTLSCSPISGHRSVSWYQQTPGQGLQFLFEYFSETQRNKGNFPGRFSGRQFSNSRSEMNVSTLELGDSALYLCASSRTSGGSNRKLFFGSGTQLSVL.

This clone has just one count. Other DNA sequences within the sample encode an identical CDR3. V and J are TRBV19 and TRBJ2-1, with 8 positions matching TRBD2. V trimming: 1 base; J trimming: 7 bases; junction bases outside the gene matches: 6. This CDR3 has 15 amino acids. Germline CDR1 reads LNHDA; CDR2 reads SQIVND (reference sequence). The CDR3 spells CASSIVSGGRNEQFF. The CDR3 nucleotides read TGTGCCAGTAGTATAGTAAGCGGGGGACGGAATGAGCAGTTCTTC.

This chain joins TRBV14 and TRBJ1-2; D not resolved. Trimming took 1 base from V and 2 from J, leaving 11 bases between them. Germline assignment: CDR1 SGHDN and CDR2 FVKESK. The CDR3 covers 15 residues. CDR3 protein: CASSQGFSVNYGYTF. The CDR3 nucleotides are TGTGCCAGCAGCCAAGGGTTCAGCGTAAACTATGGCTACACCTTC.

In this sample, this clone turned up a few times. V and J are TRBV9 and TRBJ2-3; tentative D call: TRBD2 (6 bases). V lost 3 bases to trimming and J lost 6 bases, with 17 bases between them. The CDR3 length is 15 residues. The germline V gene encodes CDR1 SGDLS and CDR2 YYNGEE. CDR3 nucleotides: TGTGCCAGCAGCGCCGGGGGAGCTGCTCGGGATACGCAGTATTTT. Protein sequence: CASSAGGAARDTQYF.

The V gene is TRBV4-1, the J gene TRBJ2-2; 10 bases are a match to TRBD2. Germline CDR1 MGHRA, CDR2 YSYEKL. V was clipped by 4 bases and J by 6 bases; unmatched bases: 14. This CDR3 is built from 18 residues. This CDR3 is CASSLLTSGVVFAGELFF. The CDR3 DNA reads as TGCGCCAGCAGCCTTCTTACTAGCGGGGTTGTGTTCGCCGGGGAGCTGTTTTTT.

The chain carries TRBV12-3 or TRBV12-4 and TRBJ1-1; D possibly corresponds to TRBD1 (6 bases). V shed 10 bases and J shed 1 base, with 10 bases lying between them. The CDR3 runs 12 residues. The CDR3 coding sequence is TGTGCCAACTCGACAGGGAACACTGAAGCTTTCTTT. Protein: CANSTGNTEAFF.

This chain joins TRBV19 and TRBJ2-2; 8 bases are a match to TRBD1. CDR3 size: 14 residues. The ends lost 9 bases at V and 7 bases at J; junction bases unmatched: 10. In germline, CDR1 is LNHDA, CDR2 SQIVND (reference sequence). The CDR3 reads CASKGQGRGGELFF. CDR3 DNA sequence: TGTGCCAGCAAAGGACAGGGTCGAGGCGGGGAGCTGTTTTTT.

This chain uses TRBV24-1 with TRBJ2-5; 8 bases fit TRBD2. Germline CDR1 and CDR2: KGHDR and SFDVKD. Losses at the gene ends were 6 bases for V and 4 bases for J; bases not matched to a gene: 3. This CDR3 contains 13 residues. CDR3 sequence reads: CATSIAGLETQYF. Written as DNA, the CDR3 is TGTGCCACCAGTATAGCGGGGTTAGAGACCCAGTACTTC.